The 20 T cell receptor beta chains listed next were all sequenced from one sample in a study of T cells after yellow fever vaccination. TCRdb re-called the 5' RACE reads through MiXCR, storing one row per CDR3 protein. The sample has about 240,000 distinct CDR3 sequences; about 7.1% are singletons. Specimen: CD4+ T cells sorted from PBMCs, collected 15 days after the yellow fever booster vaccination. Receptors originate from a man under 40 who received the YFV17D yellow fever vaccine.

There are many counts of this clonotype. The chain carries TRBV5-4 and TRBJ2-3, with D tentatively TRBD2 (5 bases). V dropped 4 bases and J dropped 2 bases, with 14 bases sitting between them. Germline V gene data show CDR1 as SGHNT and CDR2 as YYREEE (reference sequence). The CDR3 runs 15 residues. CDR3 nucleotide sequence: TGTGCCAGCAGCCTGGATTGGGGAGCCACAGATACGCAGTATTTT. This gives the protein CASSLDWGATDTQYF.

The rearrangement uses TRBV5-6 and TRBJ2-7, with a tentative D call TRBD1 (5 bases). The CDR3 runs to 14 residues. CDR1 is SGHDT and CDR2 is YYEEEE in the germline V gene. V lost 4 bases, J lost 6 bases, and 17 bases lay in between. The CDR3 nucleotides read TGTGCCAGCAGCCAGACCTGGCAGGGCGGCGAGCAGTACTTC. Protein: CASSQTWQGGEQYF.

This clonotype occurred a few times. The J gene is TRBJ1-2, the V gene TRBV7-2; D is unresolved. The V gene's germline CDR1 is SGHTA and CDR2 FQGNSA. The CDR3 spans 14 residues. V was trimmed by 1 base and J by 1 base, leaving 7 bases between them. This CDR3 reads CASSLEGFNYGYTF. The CDR3 DNA sequence: TGTGCCAGCAGCTTAGAGGGCTTTAACTATGGCTACACCTTC.

The table lists this clonotype with a few counts. The rearrangement links TRBV15 to TRBJ2-4, with D possibly TRBD1 on 6 matching bases. Germline-derived CDR1 and CDR2 are LNHNV and YYDKDF (reference sequence). The CDR3 is 13 amino acids. V dropped 3 bases and J dropped 9 bases, with 12 bases sitting between them. The CDR3 DNA reads TGTGCCACCAGCAGTGACCAGGGGAGCATTCAGTACTTC. Residues: CATSSDQGSIQYF.

This clonotype was recorded many times. This chain joins TRBV7-2 and TRBJ2-5; 10 bases map to TRBD2. V gave up 5 bases and J gave up 3 bases; unmatched junction bases: 3. CDR3 length: 14 amino acids. Germline V gene data show CDR1 as SGHTA and CDR2 as FQGNSA. Written as DNA, the CDR3 is TGTGCCAGCAGCCCAGCGGGAGGGAAAGAGACCCAGTACTTC. It yields the protein CASSPAGGKETQYF.

This rearrangement joins TRBV5-5 to TRBJ2-7; D might be TRBD1 (5 bases). Germline V gene sequence: CDR1 SGHKS, CDR2 YYEKEE (reference sequence). The CDR3 runs 15 residues. V lost 4 bases, J lost 4 bases, and 18 bases lay in between. DNA for the CDR3: TGTGCCAGCAGCCTCCCACCGACAGCTTCATACGAGCAGTACTTC. Translating gives CASSLPPTASYEQYF. The entire variable domain, with the rest obtained from reference TRBV5-5 and TRBJ2-7, is as follows: DAGVTQSPTHLIKTRGQQVTLRCSPISGHKSVSWYQQVLGQGPQFIFQYYEKEERGRGNFPDRFSARQFPNYSSELNVNALLLGDSALYLCASSLPPTASYEQYFGPGTRLTVT.

This clonotype occurred many times. This chain joins TRBV7-2 and TRBJ1-2, with a weak D call TRBD1 (6 bases). Germline CDR1 is SGHTA and CDR2 is FQGNSA. The CDR3 loop spans 14 amino acids. The V end lost 4 bases, the J end lost 2 bases, and 11 bases lay between the germline ends. For the CDR3, the DNA is TGTGCCAGCAGCTCCCAGGGGCGCAACTATGGCTACACCTTC. Its protein is CASSSQGRNYGYTF.

V is TRBV2 and J is TRBJ1-5; D is undetermined. Deletions cut 0 bases from V and 9 bases from J, with 3 bases between. In germline, CDR1 is SNHLY, CDR2 FYNNEI. The CDR3 has 11 amino acids. The CDR3 reads CASSEAGPQHF. Written as DNA, the CDR3 is TGTGCCAGCAGTGAAGCGGGGCCCCAGCATTTT.

This clonotype was counted a few times. The chain has TRBV7-2 and TRBJ2-6; 8 bases map to TRBD2. The CDR3 length is 15 residues. V shed 3 bases, J shed 4 bases, and the junction held 2 bases outside the gene matches. Germline V lookup: CDR1 SGHTA, CDR2 FQGNSA. The CDR3 bases are TGTGCCAGCAGCTTCGGGAGGGGCGGGGCCAACGTCCTGACTTTC. Translating gives CASSFGRGGANVLTF.

This clonotype was seen at least ten times. V gene TRBV19 combines with J gene TRBJ1-1; TRBD1 might be the D (5 bases). The CDR3 loop spans 14 amino acids. Trimming cost V 1 base and J 4 bases, with 10 bases left between them. Germline V gives CDR1 LNHDA, CDR2 SQIVND (reference sequence). The CDR3 coding sequence is TGTGCCAGTAGTATAGGCAGGGCTGGCACTGAAGCTTTCTTT. Protein product: CASSIGRAGTEAFF.

CDR3 residues: CASSRLGVEQYF. The CDR3 nucleotides read TGTGCCAGCAGCCGGCTGGGAGTCGAGCAGTACTTC. This chain links TRBV3-1 with TRBJ2-7, with D maybe TRBD2 (5 bases). V lost 4 bases and J 6 bases, leaving 10 bases between the germline ends. Germline V lookup: CDR1 LGHDT, CDR2 YNNKEL (reference sequence). This CDR3 is 12 amino acids long.

This clonotype was seen repeatedly, ten times or more. J is TRBJ1-2 and V is TRBV5-5, with no clear D. CDR1 is SGHKS, CDR2 YYEKEE, per germline (reference sequence). The CDR3 covers 13 residues. Trimming cost V 0 bases and J 6 bases, with 9 bases left between them. The CDR3 here is CASSLGQRDGYTF. The CDR3 region has the DNA TGTGCCAGCAGCTTGGGGCAAAGGGATGGCTACACCTTC.

This chain links TRBV7-9 with TRBJ2-1; D ambiguous. The germline CDR1 and CDR2 sequences are SEHNR and FQNEAQ (reference sequence). This CDR3 has 11 amino acids. Deletions cut 5 bases from V and 9 bases from J, with 8 bases between. The CDR3 region has the DNA TGTGCCAGCAGCCATGGTGGTGAGCAGTTCTTC. Amino acids: CASSHGGEQFF.

This clonotype was seen many times. This sequence joins TRBV3-1 and TRBJ2-5, with a tentative D call TRBD1 (5 bases). CDR1 is LGHDT and CDR2 is YNNKEL in the germline V gene (reference sequence). The V end lost 1 base, the J end lost 3 bases, and 12 bases lay between the germline ends. The CDR3 is 15 residues long. The chain's CDR3 is CASSQAPRVEETQYF. CDR3 DNA: TGTGCCAGCAGCCAAGCACCCAGGGTTGAAGAGACCCAGTACTTC.

Turning to this clonotype: Sequence at one end of the junction differs from germline and may be a read error. V gene TRBV7-2 combines with J gene TRBJ2-7; 8 nucleotides match TRBD1. CDR3 length: 15 amino acids. Germline assignment: CDR1 SGHTA and CDR2 FQGNSA. The CDR3 nucleotides read TGTTCCAGCAGCTTAATGTACAGGGGGACCTACGAGCAGTACTTC. Encoded protein: CSSSLMYRGTYEQYF.

This clonotype was seen a handful of times. CDR3 DNA sequence: TGTGCCAGCAGCTTAAAATCTGGGGCCAACGTCCTGACTTTC. Amino acid sequence: CASSLKSGANVLTF. V is TRBV5-4 and J is TRBJ2-6; D call uncertain. The CDR3 spans 14 residues. V lost 2 bases and J lost 1, with 4 bases in between. Germline V lookup: CDR1 SGHNT, CDR2 YYREEE (reference sequence).

This clonotype was picked up many times. The chain combines TRBV3-1 with TRBJ2-1; D could derive from TRBD1 or TRBD2 (5 bases each). CDR3 length: 14 residues. Germline lookup yields CDR1 LGHDT and CDR2 YNNKEL (reference sequence). V lost 3 bases and J 6 bases, leaving 12 bases between the germline ends. CDR3 sequence reads: CASSQGPNFNEQFF. The CDR3 DNA is TGTGCCAGCAGCCAGGGACCCAATTTCAATGAGCAGTTCTTC.

V gene TRBV19 combines with J gene TRBJ2-1, with D perhaps matching TRBD2 (6 bases). Trimming took 5 bases from V and 1 from J, leaving 12 bases between them. The germline CDR1 and CDR2 sequences are LNHDA and SQIVND (reference sequence). The CDR3 has 15 residues. In DNA, the CDR3 is TGTGCCAGTAGTCTAGCGACTGTTTCCTACAATGAGCAGTTCTTC. Its translation is CASSLATVSYNEQFF.

Many counts were recorded for this clonotype. The chain uses TRBV9 and TRBJ2-5; 13 bases fit TRBD2. The CDR3 is made up of 15 amino acids. Germline loops: CDR1 SGDLS, CDR2 YYNGEE. V gave up 0 bases and J gave up 5 bases; unmatched junction bases: 1. The CDR3 is CASSVGLAGGETQYF. CDR3 sequence (DNA): TGTGCCAGCAGCGTAGGACTAGCGGGAGGCGAGACCCAGTACTTC. Together with reference TRBV9 and TRBJ2-5, the CDR3 gives the full variable domain: DSGVTQTPKHLITATGQRVTLRCSPRSGDLSVYWYQQSLDQGLQFLIQYYNGEERAKGNILERFSAQQFPDLHSELNLSSLELGDSALYFCASSVGLAGGETQYFGPGTRLLVL.

This clonotype came up a few times. The chain is built from TRBV7-2 and TRBJ2-7, with D possibly TRBD1 on 6 matching bases. Trimming pared 3 bases from V and 1 base from J, leaving 10 bases between. CDR3 size: 14 residues. Germline CDR1 reads SGHTA; CDR2 reads FQGNSA. The CDR3 loop is CASSFRDTSYEQYF. CDR3 DNA: TGTGCCAGCAGCTTTAGGGACACATCCTACGAGCAGTACTTC.